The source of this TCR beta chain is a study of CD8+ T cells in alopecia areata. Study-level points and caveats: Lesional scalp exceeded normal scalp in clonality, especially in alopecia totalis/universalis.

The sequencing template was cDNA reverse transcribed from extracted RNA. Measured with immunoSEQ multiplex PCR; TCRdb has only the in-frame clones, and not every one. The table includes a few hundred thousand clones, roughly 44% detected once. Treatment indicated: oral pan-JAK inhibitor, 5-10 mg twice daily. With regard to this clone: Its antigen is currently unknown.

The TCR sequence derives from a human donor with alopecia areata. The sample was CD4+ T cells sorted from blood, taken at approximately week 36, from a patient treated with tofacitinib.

DNA of the CDR3: TGTGCCAGCAGTGAAGCGACAGGGGGCCCTGTAGGCTACACCTTC. This encodes CASSEATGGPVGYTF. The genes are TRBV2 and TRBJ1-2; 10 nucleotides agree with TRBD1. Germline loops: CDR1 SNHLY, CDR2 FYNNEI. The CDR3 runs 15 residues. V shed 0 bases, J shed 8 bases, and the junction held 6 bases outside the gene matches.